This T cell receptor beta chain was sequenced during a study of molecular identifiers for immune sequencing clone quantification. Study summary: The replicates split RNA from around 18,000 or 91,000 naive CD8 cells five ways and sequenced four.

This clonotype was found many times. Its antigen is not identified. Libraries of bulk TCR were made by previously described methods (with listed TCR primers). TCRdb processed the PCR reads anew with MiXCR; each CDR3 protein has one entry. The table shows 97,000 or so distinct CDR3 sequences, with roughly a quarter occurring only once. Study-level results: Over 97% of effector molecules, yet under 1% of naive-cell molecules, were held by clones above 20 RNA copies.

Material for sequencing was naive CD8+ T cells from blood, with Jurkat cell RNA spiked in. The sample's subset: FACS-sorted CD8+CD4-CCR7+CD45RA+ naive T cells. The sequence came from a human donor in good health. Some libraries in this study had Jurkat cell RNA spiked in.

CDR3 nucleotides: TGTGCCAGCAGGGACCGGACATTCACAGATACGCAGTATTTT. Its translation: CASRDRTFTDTQYF. The chain combines TRBV12-3 or TRBV12-4 with TRBJ2-3, with D perhaps TRBD1 (5 bases). This CDR3 is 14 amino acids long. The V and J ends lost 6 bases and 2 bases respectively, with 12 bases between them.